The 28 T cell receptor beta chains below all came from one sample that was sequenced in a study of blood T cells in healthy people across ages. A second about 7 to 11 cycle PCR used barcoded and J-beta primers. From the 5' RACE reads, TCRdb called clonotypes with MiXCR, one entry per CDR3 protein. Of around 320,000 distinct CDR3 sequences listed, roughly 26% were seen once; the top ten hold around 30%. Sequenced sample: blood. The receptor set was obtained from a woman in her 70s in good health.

DNA for the CDR3: TGTGCCAGCAGTGGATCTAGCGGGAGCGGATCCTACAATGAGCAGTTCTTC. Residues: CASSGSSGSGSYNEQFF. The V and J genes are TRBV25-1 and TRBJ2-1, with 10 nucleotides matching TRBD2. After removal of 4 bases from V and 1 base from J, the junction contained 7 bases not matched to a gene. This CDR3 has 17 amino acids. CDR1 and CDR2 (germline): MGHDK, SYGVNS.

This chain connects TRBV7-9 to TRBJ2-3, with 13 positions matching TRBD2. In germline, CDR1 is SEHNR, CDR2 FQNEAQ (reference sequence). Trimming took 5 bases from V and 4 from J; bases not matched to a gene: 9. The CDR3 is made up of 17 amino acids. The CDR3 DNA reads TGTGCCAGCAGCGCCTGGACTAGCGGGAGTGGGGCAGATACGCAGTATTTT. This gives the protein CASSAWTSGSGADTQYF.

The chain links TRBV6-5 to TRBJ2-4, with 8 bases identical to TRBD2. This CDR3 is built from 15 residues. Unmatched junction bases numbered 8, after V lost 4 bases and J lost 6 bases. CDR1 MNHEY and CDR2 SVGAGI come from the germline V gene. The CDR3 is CASSSVLGGANIQYF. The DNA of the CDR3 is TGTGCCAGCAGTTCGGTACTCGGGGGGGCAAACATTCAGTACTTC.

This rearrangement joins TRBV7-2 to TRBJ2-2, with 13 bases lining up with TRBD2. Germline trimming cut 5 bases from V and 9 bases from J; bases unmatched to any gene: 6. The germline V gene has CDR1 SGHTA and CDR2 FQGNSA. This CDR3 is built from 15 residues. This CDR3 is CASSRRTSGSWELFF. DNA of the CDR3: TGTGCCAGCAGCCGAAGGACTAGCGGGAGTTGGGAGCTGTTTTTT.

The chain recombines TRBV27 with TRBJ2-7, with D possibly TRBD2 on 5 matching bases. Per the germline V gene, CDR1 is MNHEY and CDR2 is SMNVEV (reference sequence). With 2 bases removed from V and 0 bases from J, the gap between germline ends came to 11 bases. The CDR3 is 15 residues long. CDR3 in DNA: TGTGCCAGCAGTTTAGAGGTGGGGAGCTCCTACGAGCAGTACTTC. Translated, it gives CASSLEVGSSYEQYF.

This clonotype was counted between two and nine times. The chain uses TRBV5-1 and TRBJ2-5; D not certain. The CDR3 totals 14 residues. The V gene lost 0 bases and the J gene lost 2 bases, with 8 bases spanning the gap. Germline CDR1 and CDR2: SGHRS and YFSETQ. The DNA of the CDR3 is TGCGCCAGCAGCTTGGGGTCAGAGCAAGAGACCCAGTACTTC. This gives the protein CASSLGSEQETQYF.

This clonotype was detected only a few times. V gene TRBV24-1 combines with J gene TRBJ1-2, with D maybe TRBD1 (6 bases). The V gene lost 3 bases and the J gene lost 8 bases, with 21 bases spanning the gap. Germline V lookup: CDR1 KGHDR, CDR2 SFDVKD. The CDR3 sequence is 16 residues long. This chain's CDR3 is CATSDPEPSTGTGYTF. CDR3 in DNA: TGTGCCACCAGTGATCCCGAACCTTCGACAGGAACGGGCTACACCTTC.

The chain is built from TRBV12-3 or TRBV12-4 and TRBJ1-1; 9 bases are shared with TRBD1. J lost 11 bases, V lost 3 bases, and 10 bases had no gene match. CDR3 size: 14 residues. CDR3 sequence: CASSFQDRGVVAFF. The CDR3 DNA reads TGTGCCAGCAGTTTCCAAGACAGGGGGGTAGTCGCTTTCTTT.

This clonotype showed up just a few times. CDR3 region: CASSLPGQGGRYEQYF. In DNA, the CDR3 is TGTGCCAGCAGCTTACCGGGACAGGGGGGGAGATACGAGCAGTACTTC. J is TRBJ2-7 and V is TRBV28; 11 bases are shared with TRBD1. Germline V gene sequence: CDR1 MDHEN, CDR2 SYDVKM. J was trimmed by 4 bases and V by 6 bases; bases with no gene match: 11. The CDR3 extends over 16 amino acids.

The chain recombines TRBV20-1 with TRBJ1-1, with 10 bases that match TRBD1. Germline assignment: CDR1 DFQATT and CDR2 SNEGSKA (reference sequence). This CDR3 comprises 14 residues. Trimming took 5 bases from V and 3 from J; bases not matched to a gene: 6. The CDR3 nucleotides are TGCAGTGCTCGACAGGGGGCCGCGGACACTGAAGCTTTCTTT. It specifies CSARQGAADTEAFF.

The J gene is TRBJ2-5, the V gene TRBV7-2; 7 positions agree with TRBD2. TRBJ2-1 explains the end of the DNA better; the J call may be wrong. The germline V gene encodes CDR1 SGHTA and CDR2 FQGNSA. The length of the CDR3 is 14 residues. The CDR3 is CASSLSSGPNEQFF. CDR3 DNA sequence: TGTGCCAGCAGCTTATCTAGCGGCCCCAATGAGCAGTTCTTC.

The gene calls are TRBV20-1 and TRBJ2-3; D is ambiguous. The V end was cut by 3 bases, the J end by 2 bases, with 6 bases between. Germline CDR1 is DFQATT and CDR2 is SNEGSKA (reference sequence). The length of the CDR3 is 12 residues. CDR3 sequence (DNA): TGCAGTGCTAGGCGGACCACAGATACGCAGTATTTT. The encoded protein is CSARRTTDTQYF.

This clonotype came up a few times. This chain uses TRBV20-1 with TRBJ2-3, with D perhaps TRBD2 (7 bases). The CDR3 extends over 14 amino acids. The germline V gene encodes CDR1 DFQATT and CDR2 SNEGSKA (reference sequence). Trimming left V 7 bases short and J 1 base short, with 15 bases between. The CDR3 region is CSGGREWGTDTQYF. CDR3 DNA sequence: TGCAGTGGGGGGCGGGAGTGGGGCACAGATACGCAGTATTTT.

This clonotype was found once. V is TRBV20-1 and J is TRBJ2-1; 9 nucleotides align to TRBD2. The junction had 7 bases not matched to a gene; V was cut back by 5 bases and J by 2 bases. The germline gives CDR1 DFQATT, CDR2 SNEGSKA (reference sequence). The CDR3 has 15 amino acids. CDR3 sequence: CSAGLREGAYNEQFF. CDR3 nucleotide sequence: TGCAGTGCTGGATTGCGGGAGGGGGCCTACAATGAGCAGTTCTTC.

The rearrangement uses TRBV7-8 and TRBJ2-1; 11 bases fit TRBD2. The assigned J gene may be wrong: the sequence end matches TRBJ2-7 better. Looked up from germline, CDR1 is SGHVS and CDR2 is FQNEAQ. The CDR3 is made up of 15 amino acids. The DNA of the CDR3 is TGTGCCAGCAGCTTAACCCTAGCGGGAGGTTACGAGCAGTACTTC. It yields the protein CASSLTLAGGYEQYF.

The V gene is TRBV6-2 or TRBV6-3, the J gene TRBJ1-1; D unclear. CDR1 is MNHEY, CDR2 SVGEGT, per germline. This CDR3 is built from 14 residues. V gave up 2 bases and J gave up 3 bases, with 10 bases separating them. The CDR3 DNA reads TGTGCCAGCAGTTACGAAGGGTTTGACACTGAAGCTTTCTTT. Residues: CASSYEGFDTEAFF.

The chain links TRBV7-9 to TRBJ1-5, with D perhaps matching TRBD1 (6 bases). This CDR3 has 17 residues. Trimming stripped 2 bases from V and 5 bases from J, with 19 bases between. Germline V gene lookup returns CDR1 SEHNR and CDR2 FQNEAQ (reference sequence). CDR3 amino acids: CASSLNPSGRGDQPQHF. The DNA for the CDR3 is TGTGCCAGCAGCTTAAACCCCTCGGGGAGGGGGGATCAGCCCCAGCATTTT. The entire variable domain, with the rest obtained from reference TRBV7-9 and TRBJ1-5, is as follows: DTGVSQNPRHKITKRGQNVTFRCDPISEHNRLYWYRQTLGQGPEFLTYFQNEAQLEKSRLLSDRFSAERPKGSFSTLEIQRTEQGDSAMYLCASSLNPSGRGDQPQHFGDGTRLSIL.

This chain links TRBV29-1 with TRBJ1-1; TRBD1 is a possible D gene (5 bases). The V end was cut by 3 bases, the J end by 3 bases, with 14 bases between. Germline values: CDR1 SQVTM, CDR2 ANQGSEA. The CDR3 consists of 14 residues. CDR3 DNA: TGCAGCGTTGAGGGTGGGGGTGGGGACACTGAAGCTTTCTTT. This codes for CSVEGGGGDTEAFF.

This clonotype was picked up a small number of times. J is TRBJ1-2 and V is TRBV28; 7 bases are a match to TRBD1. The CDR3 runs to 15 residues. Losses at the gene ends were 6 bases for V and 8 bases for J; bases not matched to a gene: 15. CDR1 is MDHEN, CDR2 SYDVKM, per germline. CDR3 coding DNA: TGTGCCAGCAGCGCAAGAGGGGGCCGGCCGGACGGCTACACCTTC. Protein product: CASSARGGRPDGYTF.

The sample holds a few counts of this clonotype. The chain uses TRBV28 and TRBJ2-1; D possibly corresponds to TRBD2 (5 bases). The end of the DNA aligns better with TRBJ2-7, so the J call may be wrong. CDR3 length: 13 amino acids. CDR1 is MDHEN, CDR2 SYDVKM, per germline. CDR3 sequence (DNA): TGTGCCAGCACATCGAGGGCCTCCTACGAGCAGTACTTC. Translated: CASTSRASYEQYF.

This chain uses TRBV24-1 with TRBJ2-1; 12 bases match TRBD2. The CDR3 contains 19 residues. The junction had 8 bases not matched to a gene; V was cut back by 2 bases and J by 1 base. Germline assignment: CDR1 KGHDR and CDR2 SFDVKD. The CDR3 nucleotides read TGTGCCACCAGTGATTCCTCTAGCGGGAGGGCCGTTTCCTACAATGAGCAGTTCTTC. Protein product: CATSDSSSGRAVSYNEQFF.

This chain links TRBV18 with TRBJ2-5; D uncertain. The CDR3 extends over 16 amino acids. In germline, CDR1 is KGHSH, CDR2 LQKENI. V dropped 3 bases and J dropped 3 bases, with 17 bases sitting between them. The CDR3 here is CASSPSGTAIEETQYF. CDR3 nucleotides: TGTGCCAGCTCACCGAGTGGAACAGCCATAGAAGAGACCCAGTACTTC.

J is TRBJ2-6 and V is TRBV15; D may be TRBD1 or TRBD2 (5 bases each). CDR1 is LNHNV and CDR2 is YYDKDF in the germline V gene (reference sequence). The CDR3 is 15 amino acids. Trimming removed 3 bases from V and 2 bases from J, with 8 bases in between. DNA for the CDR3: TGTGCCACCAGCAGGAGGGACGCTGGGGCCAACGTCCTGACTTTC. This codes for CATSRRDAGANVLTF.

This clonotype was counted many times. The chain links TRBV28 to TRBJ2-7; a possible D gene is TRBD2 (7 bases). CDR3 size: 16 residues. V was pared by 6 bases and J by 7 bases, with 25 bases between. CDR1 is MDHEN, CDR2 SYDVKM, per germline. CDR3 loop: CASRPNGVRERGEQYF. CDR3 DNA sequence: TGTGCCAGCAGACCTAATGGAGTGCGGGAGAGGGGGGAGCAGTACTTC.

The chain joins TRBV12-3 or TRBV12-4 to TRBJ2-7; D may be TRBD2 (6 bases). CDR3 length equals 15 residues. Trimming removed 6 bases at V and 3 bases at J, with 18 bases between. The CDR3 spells CASSRLVRENYEQYF. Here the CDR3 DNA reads TGTGCCAGCAGCCGACTAGTCCGCGAAAACTACGAGCAGTACTTC.

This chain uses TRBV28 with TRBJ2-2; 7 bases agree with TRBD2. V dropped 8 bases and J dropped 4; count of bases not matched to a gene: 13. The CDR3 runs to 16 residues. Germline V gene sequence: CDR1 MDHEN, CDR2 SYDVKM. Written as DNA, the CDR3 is TGTGCCAGCCGCAGGACTAGTTGGTCCGGCACCGGGGAGCTGTTTTTT. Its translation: CASRRTSWSGTGELFF. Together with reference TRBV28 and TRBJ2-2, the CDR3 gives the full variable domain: DVKVTQSSRYLVKRTGEKVFLECVQDMDHENMFWYRQDPGLGLRLIYFSYDVKMKEKGDIPEGYSVSREKKERFSLILESASTNQTSMYLCASRRTSWSGTGELFFGEGSRLTVL.

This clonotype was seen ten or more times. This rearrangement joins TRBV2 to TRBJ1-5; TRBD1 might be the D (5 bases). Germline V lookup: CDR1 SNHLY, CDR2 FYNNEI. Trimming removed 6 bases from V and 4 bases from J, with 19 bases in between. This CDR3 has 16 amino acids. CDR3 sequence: CASSPQGRASNQPQHF. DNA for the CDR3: TGTGCCAGCAGCCCCCAAGGCAGGGCAAGTAATCAGCCCCAGCATTTT.

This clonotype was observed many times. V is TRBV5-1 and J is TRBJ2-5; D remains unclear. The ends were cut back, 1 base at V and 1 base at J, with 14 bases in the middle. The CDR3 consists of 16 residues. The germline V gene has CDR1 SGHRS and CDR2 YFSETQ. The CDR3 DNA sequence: TGCGCCAGCAGCTTGTATCCTAGTACACCCCAAGAGACCCAGTACTTC. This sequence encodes CASSLYPSTPQETQYF.